This TCR beta chain was identified in a study of T-cell memory formation after mild COVID-19 (dated by TCRdb to about 2021). Turning to the overall study: TCR sequence clusters from the two donors were largely donor specific. T-cell clones expanding and contracting after mild COVID-19 in a couple of donors were tracked by longitudinal TCRalpha and TCRbeta repertoire sequencing. The cohort was made up of two young adult volunteers, one female and one male, who were previously healthy.

Sequencing relied on an Illumina NovaSeq 6000. TCRalpha and TCRbeta cDNA libraries were constructed by 5'RACE with constant-segment primers, with sample barcodes and unique molecular identifiers being introduced. Trizol reagent was used to extract RNA from every sample. Library amplification was performed in two PCR steps, and a second sample barcode and Illumina TruSeq adapters were introduced in the second step. The libraries were sequenced on an Illumina NovaSeq using 2 x 150 bp paired-end reads. The paper's data handling went like this. Reads were demultiplexed and collapsed into UMI-guided consensus sequences with migec v1.2.7. Using mixcr v2.1.11, UMI consensuses were aligned to TRA and TRB V and J templates and then assembled into clonotypes. Clonotypes were classified as expanded or contracted when called significant by both edgeR and NoisET, with noise models trained on biological replicates. For edgeR calls, a false discovery rate-adjusted p below 0.01 and a log2 fold-change threshold of 1 were applied. As an exploratory analysis of dynamics, max-normalized trajectories of the 1000 most abundant clonotypes were examined by PCA with hierarchical clustering. Separately sequenced CD4+ and CD8+ repertoires were used to assign the CD4 or CD8 phenotype of responding clones. TCRdb itself trimmed the public reads at Q25 with fastp, ran MiXCR and retained productive beta chains. Every entry covers one CDR3 protein and lists the most common genes and DNA from its rows. Here the V and J calls rest on TCRdb's processing, not on the authors' analysis. Present in this sample are 84,000 or so distinct CDR3 sequences, about 14% of which were seen just once. Together, the top ten hold roughly 33% of the sample.

The CDR3, from cysteine to phenylalanine, totals 15 residues. The entry retains the CDR3 DNA only, 45 bases that are in frame from base 1. Trimming costs V 1 base and J 0 bases, and their ends lie 5 bases apart. CDR1 SGHRS and CDR2 YFSETQ were looked up in the germline V gene. General conclusions and limits of the study: From day 15 to 85, contracting clones showed balanced CD4/CD8 phenotypes, whereas a second wave of clones that expanded from day 15 to 37 leaned towards CD4+. Whether the second-wave clones peaking on day 37 were SARS-CoV-2 specific was not confirmed. Contracting CD4+ clones turned up mainly in the CM and EM memory subsets, whereas EMRA was where CD8+ clones were enriched. The study included only a couple of mild cases, and larger cohorts that include severe cases with pre-infection samples were judged to be necessary. The detection of some responding clones in pre-infection memory suggests that pre-existing cross-reactive memory T cells joined the SARS-CoV-2 response.

This clonotype showed up just a few times. This clone's antigen is unknown. No base quality information exists; no much larger clone differs at one position. PBMCs were isolated by Ficoll-Paque density gradient centrifugation. The clonotype comes from an adult woman who had mild COVID-19 (a few samples of this study predate the infection). The sample titles of this study are shuffled in the database, so cell type and time point are left out; the donor was told from shared clones. Sequencing used PBMCs or a T cell subset sorted from them (not recorded which). This chain is built from TRBV5-1 and TRBJ1-6, with the D gene not clear enough to name. DNA sequence: TGCGCCAGCAGCTTGACGAGCTCCTATAATTCACCCCTCCACTTT. Translated, it reads CASSLTSSYNSPLHF.